This T cell receptor (beta chain) was captured in a study of blood T cell repertoires in COVID-19. At the level of the study: Sample material is recorded as cDNA or gDNA derived from T cells, B-cell-depleted T cells, or PBMCs.

Per the original data handling: Amplification with reference gene primers provided the estimates of nucleated cell counts. The table came from immunoSEQ multiplex PCR; TCRdb's copy has only in-frame clones and leaves some out. From that table come the V and J calls and clone size; the DNA was used to work out D and trimming. The table records around 160,000 clones, around four fifths of them present only once. Material for sequencing was peripheral blood. This TCR was recovered from a human donor in a cohort sampled during active COVID-19.

This chain's CDR3 is CASSPNRGQETQYF. For the CDR3, the DNA is TGTGCCAGCTCACCAAACAGGGGGCAAGAGACCCAGTACTTC. The chain is built from TRBV18 and TRBJ2-5; 8 bases are a match to TRBD1. The CDR3 consists of 14 residues. Trimming at V came to 2 bases and at J to 2 bases, leaving 1 base not matched to a gene. Germline lookup yields CDR1 KGHSH and CDR2 LQKENI.